This T cell receptor beta chain was found in a study of T-cell reconstitution after alpha-beta-depleted transplantation in children. Broader study findings: Expanded graft clones, several hundred of them, were reportedly the source of alpha-beta T cells about two months after transplant. Once a year had passed after transplant, T-cell counts and diversity came mostly from newly produced T cells. For some patients, TCRbeta diversity was high at day 60 because of recipient T cells and thymic progenitors that survived.

The CDR3 covers 15 residues. V lost 0 bases to trimming and J lost 4 bases, with 12 bases between them. Germline V CDR1 and CDR2: MNHEY, SVGAGI. At least ten counts were recorded for this clonotype. Its specificity is not known. As it was prepared, the TCRbeta library received unique molecular identifiers. TCRdb called the PCR reads again in MiXCR, with one record for every CDR3 protein. The sample has under 250,000 distinct CDR3 sequences; about 6.6% are singletons. This sequence originates from a boy between 2 and 10 years old with acute lymphoblastic leukemia, due to receive a stem cell transplant. The V call is TRBV6-5, the J call TRBJ1-1, with a weak D call TRBD1 (5 bases). This material consisted of PBMCs, taken before TCRalphabeta/CD19-depleted stem cell transplant. The CDR3 DNA reads TGTGCCAGCAGTTACTCATCAGGGTGGGCCACTGAAGCTTTCTTT. It is translated as CASSYSSGWATEAFF.